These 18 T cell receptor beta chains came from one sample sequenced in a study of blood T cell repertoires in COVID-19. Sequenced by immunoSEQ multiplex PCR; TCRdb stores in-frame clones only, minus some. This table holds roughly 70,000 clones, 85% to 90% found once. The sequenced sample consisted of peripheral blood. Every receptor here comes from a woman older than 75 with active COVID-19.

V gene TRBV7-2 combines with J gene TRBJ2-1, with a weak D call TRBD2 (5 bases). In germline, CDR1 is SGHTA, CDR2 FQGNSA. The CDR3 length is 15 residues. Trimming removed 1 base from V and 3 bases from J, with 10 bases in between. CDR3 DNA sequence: TGTGCCAGCAGCTTAGACCACGGGGTCTACAATGAGCAGTTCTTC. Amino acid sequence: CASSLDHGVYNEQFF.

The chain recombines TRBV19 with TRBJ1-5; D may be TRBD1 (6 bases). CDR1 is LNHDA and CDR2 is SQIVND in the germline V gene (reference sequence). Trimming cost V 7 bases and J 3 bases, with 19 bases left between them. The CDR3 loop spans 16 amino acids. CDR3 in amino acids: CASNPMGGPNNQPQHF. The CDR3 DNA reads TGTGCCAGTAACCCCATGGGGGGGCCCAACAATCAGCCCCAGCATTTT. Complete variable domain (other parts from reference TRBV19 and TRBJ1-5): DGGITQSPKYLFRKEGQNVTLSCEQNLNHDAMYWYRQDPGQGLRLIYYSQIVNDFQKGDIAEGYSVSREKKESFPLTVTSAQKNPTAFYLCASNPMGGPNNQPQHFGDGTRLSIL.

The CDR3 nucleotides read TGTGCCAGCAGCGAGAAAGACAGGGCAACTGAAGCTTTCTTT. Translated: CASSEKDRATEAFF. The chain links TRBV7-9 to TRBJ1-1, with 7 bases lining up with TRBD1. Germline lookup yields CDR1 SEHNR and CDR2 FQNEAQ (reference sequence). The V gene end was trimmed by 5 bases and the J gene end by 5 bases; junction bases not matched to a gene: 8. The CDR3 length is 14 residues.

The CDR3, as DNA: TGTGCCAGCAGTCTAGGCGTTATGAACACTGAAGCTTTCTTT. Protein product: CASSLGVMNTEAFF. This chain links TRBV27 with TRBJ1-1; D uncertain. Trimming cost V 5 bases and J 0 bases, with 10 bases left between them. The CDR3 contains 14 residues. From germline, CDR1 is MNHEY and CDR2 SMNVEV (reference sequence).

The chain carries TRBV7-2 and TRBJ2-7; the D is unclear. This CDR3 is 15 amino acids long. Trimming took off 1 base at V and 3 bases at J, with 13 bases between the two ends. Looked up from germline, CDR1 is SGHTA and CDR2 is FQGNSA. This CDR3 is CASSLGAIPNYEQYF. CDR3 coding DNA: TGTGCCAGCAGCTTAGGGGCCATCCCAAACTACGAGCAGTACTTC.

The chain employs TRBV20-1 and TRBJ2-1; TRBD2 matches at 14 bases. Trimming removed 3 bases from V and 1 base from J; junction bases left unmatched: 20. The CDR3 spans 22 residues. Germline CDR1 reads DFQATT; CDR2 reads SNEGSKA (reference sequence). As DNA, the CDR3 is TGCAGTGCTAGTGGCGTGGGACAGGGGTGGACTAGCGGGAGGTCTTCCTACAATGAGCAGTTCTTC. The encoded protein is CSASGVGQGWTSGRSSYNEQFF.

The CDR3 spells CSVTGAGGNTIYF. CDR3 DNA sequence: TGCAGCGTTACAGGGGCAGGTGGAAACACCATATATTTT. V gene TRBV29-1 combines with J gene TRBJ1-3; 7 nucleotides agree with TRBD1. The CDR3 sequence is 13 residues long. V was clipped by 5 bases and J by 3 bases; unmatched bases: 4. Germline CDR1 and CDR2: SQVTM and ANQGSEA.

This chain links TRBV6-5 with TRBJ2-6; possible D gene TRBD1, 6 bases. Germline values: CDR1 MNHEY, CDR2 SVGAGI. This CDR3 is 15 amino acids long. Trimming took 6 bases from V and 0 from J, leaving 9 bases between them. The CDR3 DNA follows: TGTGCCAGCAGGAGGACAGTCTCTGGGGCCAACGTCCTGACTTTC. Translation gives CASRRTVSGANVLTF.

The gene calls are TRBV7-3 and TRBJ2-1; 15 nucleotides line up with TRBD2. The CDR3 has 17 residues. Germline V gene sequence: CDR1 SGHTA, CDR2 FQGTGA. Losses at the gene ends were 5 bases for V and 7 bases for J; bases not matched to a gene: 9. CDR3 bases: TGTGCCAGCAGCATCGGACTAGCGGGAGGGTTCGGGAATGAGCAGTTCTTC. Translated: CASSIGLAGGFGNEQFF.

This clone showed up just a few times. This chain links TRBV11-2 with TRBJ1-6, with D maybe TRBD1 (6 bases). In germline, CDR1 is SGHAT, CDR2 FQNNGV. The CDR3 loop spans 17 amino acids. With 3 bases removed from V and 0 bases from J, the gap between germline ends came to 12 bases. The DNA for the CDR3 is TGTGCCAGCAGCTTCAGACAGGCCAGCTCCTATAATTCACCCCTCCACTTT. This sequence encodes CASSFRQASSYNSPLHF.

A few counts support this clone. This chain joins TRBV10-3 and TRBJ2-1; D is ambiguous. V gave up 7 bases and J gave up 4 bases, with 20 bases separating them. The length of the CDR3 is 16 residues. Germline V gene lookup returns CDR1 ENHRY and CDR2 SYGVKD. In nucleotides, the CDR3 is TGTGCCATCACCCCGAACCGGCAGGCCGATTACAATGAGCAGTTCTTC. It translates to CAITPNRQADYNEQFF.

The CDR3 DNA sequence: TGTGCCAGCAGGGATGAGGGACTAGCGGGGGTAGAGCAGTTCTTC. The encoded protein is CASRDEGLAGVEQFF. This rearrangement joins TRBV6-6 to TRBJ2-1; 14 bases align to TRBD2. Germline assignment: CDR1 MNHNY and CDR2 SVGAGI (reference sequence). V shed 6 bases and J 10 bases; nucleotides not matched to a gene: 8. The CDR3 runs to 15 residues.

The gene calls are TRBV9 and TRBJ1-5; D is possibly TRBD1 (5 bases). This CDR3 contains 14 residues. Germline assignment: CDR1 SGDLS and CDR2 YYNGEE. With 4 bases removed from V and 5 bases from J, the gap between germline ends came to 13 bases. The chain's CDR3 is CASSLNQQDQPQHF. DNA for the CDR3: TGTGCCAGCAGCCTAAACCAACAGGATCAGCCCCAGCATTTT.

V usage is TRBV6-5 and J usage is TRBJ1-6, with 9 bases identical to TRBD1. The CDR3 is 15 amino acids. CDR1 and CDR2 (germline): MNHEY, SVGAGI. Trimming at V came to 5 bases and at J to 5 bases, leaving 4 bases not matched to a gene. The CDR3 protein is CASSKDRGDNSPLHF. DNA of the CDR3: TGTGCCAGCAGTAAGGACAGGGGAGATAATTCACCCCTCCACTTT.

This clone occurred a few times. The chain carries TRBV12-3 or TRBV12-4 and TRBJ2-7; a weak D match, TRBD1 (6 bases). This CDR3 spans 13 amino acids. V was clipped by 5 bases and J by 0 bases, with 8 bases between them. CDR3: CASSLDSSYEQYF. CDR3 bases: TGTGCCAGCAGTCTGGACAGCTCCTACGAGCAGTACTTC.

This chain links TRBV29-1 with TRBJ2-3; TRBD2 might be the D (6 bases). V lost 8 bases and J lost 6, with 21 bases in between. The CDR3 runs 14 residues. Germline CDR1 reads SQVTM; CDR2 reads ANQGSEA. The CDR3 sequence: CSFAPGLPRDTQYF. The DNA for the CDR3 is TGCAGCTTCGCCCCGGGACTCCCCCGGGATACGCAGTATTTT.

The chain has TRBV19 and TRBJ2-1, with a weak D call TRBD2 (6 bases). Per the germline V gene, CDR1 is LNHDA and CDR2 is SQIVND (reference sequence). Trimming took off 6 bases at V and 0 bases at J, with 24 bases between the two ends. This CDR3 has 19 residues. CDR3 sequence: CASRWGSGTLTYSYNEQFF. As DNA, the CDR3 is TGTGCCAGTAGATGGGGGTCAGGGACTCTCACCTACTCCTACAATGAGCAGTTCTTC. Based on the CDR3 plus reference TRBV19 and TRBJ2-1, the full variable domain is DGGITQSPKYLFRKEGQNVTLSCEQNLNHDAMYWYRQDPGQGLRLIYYSQIVNDFQKGDIAEGYSVSREKKESFPLTVTSAQKNPTAFYLCASRWGSGTLTYSYNEQFFGPGTRLTVL.

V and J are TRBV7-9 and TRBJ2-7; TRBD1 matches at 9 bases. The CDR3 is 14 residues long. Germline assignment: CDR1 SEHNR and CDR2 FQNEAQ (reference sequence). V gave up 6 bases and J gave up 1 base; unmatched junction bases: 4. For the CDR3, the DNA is TGTGCCAGCAGTCCACAGGGGGCGTCCTACGAGCAGTACTTC. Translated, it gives CASSPQGASYEQYF. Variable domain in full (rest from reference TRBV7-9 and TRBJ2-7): DTGVSQNPRHKITKRGQNVTFRCDPISEHNRLYWYRQTLGQGPEFLTYFQNEAQLEKSRLLSDRFSAERPKGSFSTLEIQRTEQGDSAMYLCASSPQGASYEQYFGPGTRLTVT.